This TCR beta chain was recovered during a study of blood T cells in healthy people across ages. In this sample, this clonotype turned up once. Antigen: not known. Study observations and caveats: The donors' CMV status was not determined, possibly confounding changes in expanded clonotypes.

For every donor, a draw yielded ten milliliters of peripheral blood. Per-sample yields of isolated PBMCs were at least 6 million. Together with a sample-barcoded 5' primer, a J-beta primer mix was included in a second PCR lasting about 7 to 11 cycles. One entry per CDR3 protein results from TCRdb running MiXCR on the 5' RACE reads. The sample yields under 750,000 distinct CDR3 sequences, 40% to 50% seen once. The sample comprised blood. This TCR was sampled from an elderly man in good health.

The CDR3 DNA is TGTGCCAGCAGTCCGGTCCGGGACAGGGGGGACACTGAAGCTTTCTTT. It specifies CASSPVRDRGDTEAFF. V gene TRBV12-3 or TRBV12-4 combines with J gene TRBJ1-1; 11 nucleotides line up with TRBD1. The CDR3 sequence is 16 residues long. With 5 bases clipped from V and 3 bases from J, the junction kept 8 bases outside the gene matches.